These 14 T cell receptor beta chains were all obtained from the same sample, sequenced in a study of graft-versus-host responses after intestinal transplantation. Their cognate antigens are unknown. Profiled with immunoSEQ multiplex PCR; TCRdb holds only in-frame clones, not every one. The repertoire includes over 100,000 clones, approximately 84% of them detected once, and over 0.7% sits in the top ten. This sample comprised unstimulated CD4+ T cells sorted from spleen or lymph node cells, obtained before intestinal transplant. The receptor source for this set is a human donor who received an intestinal transplant.

The chain combines TRBV7-3 with TRBJ1-4; TRBD1 is a possible D gene (6 bases). The V end was cut by 8 bases, the J end by 7 bases, with 14 bases between. This CDR3 spans 13 amino acids. Looked up from germline, CDR1 is SGHTA and CDR2 is FQGTGA. The CDR3 DNA follows: TGTGCCAGCCGGACAGCCGGCGGTGAAAAACTGTTTTTT. Translating it yields CASRTAGGEKLFF.

This chain connects TRBV2 to TRBJ1-2; the match to TRBD1 covers 9 bases. The CDR3 has 14 amino acids. Germline V gene sequence: CDR1 SNHLY, CDR2 FYNNEI. The V and J ends lost 6 bases and 4 bases, in that order; junction bases with no gene match: 6. Here the CDR3 DNA reads TGTGCCAGCAGACCCGGGACAGGGCTCTATGGCTACACCTTC. Amino acids: CASRPGTGLYGYTF.

The rearrangement uses TRBV28 and TRBJ1-5; 8 bases align to TRBD1. The CDR3 sequence is 15 residues long. Germline V gene data show CDR1 as MDHEN and CDR2 as SYDVKM. J was trimmed by 5 bases and V by 8 bases; bases with no gene match: 11. CDR3 sequence (DNA): TGTGCCAGCGGGGGAGGTGGGACAGGCCATCAGCCCCAGCATTTT. Protein: CASGGGGTGHQPQHF.

This chain uses TRBV11-2 with TRBJ1-2, with D maybe TRBD1 (6 bases). With 0 bases removed from V and 8 bases from J, the gap between germline ends came to 13 bases. The length of the CDR3 is 14 residues. Germline assignment: CDR1 SGHAT and CDR2 FQNNGV. CDR3 sequence: CASSLDVYRAGYTF. In nucleotides, the CDR3 is TGTGCCAGCAGCTTAGATGTGTACAGGGCGGGCTACACCTTC.

This clone appeared a few times. The rearrangement joins TRBV7-6 to TRBJ2-1; D remains ambiguous. The CDR3 covers 13 residues. Looked up from germline, CDR1 is SGHVS and CDR2 is FNYEAQ. With 6 bases removed from V and 8 bases from J, the gap between germline ends came to 14 bases. In DNA form, the CDR3 reads TGTGCCAGCAGTCCAAACAGCTGGGATGAGCAGTTCTTC. As protein: CASSPNSWDEQFF.

The rearrangement uses TRBV30 and TRBJ2-3, with D possibly TRBD1 on 5 matching bases. V dropped 3 bases and J dropped 6 bases, with 19 bases sitting between them. CDR1 and CDR2 (germline): GTSNPN, SVGIG (reference sequence). The CDR3 extends over 15 amino acids. CDR3 bases: TGTGCCTGGAGGGGGCGGCAGTTAAGTTCGGATACGCAGTATTTT. It specifies CAWRGRQLSSDTQYF. Full variable domain (outside the CDR3, taken from reference TRBV30 and TRBJ2-3): SQTIHQWPATLVQPVGSPLSLECTVEGTSNPNLYWYRQAAGRGLQLLFYSVGIGQISSEVPQNLSASRPQDRQFILSSKKLLLSDSGFYLCAWRGRQLSSDTQYFGPGTRLTVL.

The chain recombines TRBV7-9 with TRBJ2-3; TRBD2 matches at 7 bases. Germline loops: CDR1 SEHNR, CDR2 FQNEAQ (reference sequence). The CDR3 length is 13 residues. V lost 2 bases and J lost 5; bases outside the gene matches: 1. The CDR3 nucleotides are TGTGCCAGCAGCTTAAGCGGGGAAGATACGCAGTATTTT. This encodes CASSLSGEDTQYF. The full variable domain, in which reference TRBV7-9 and TRBJ2-3 provide the parts outside the CDR3, is DTGVSQNPRHKITKRGQNVTFRCDPISEHNRLYWYRQTLGQGPEFLTYFQNEAQLEKSRLLSDRFSAERPKGSFSTLEIQRTEQGDSAMYLCASSLSGEDTQYFGPGTRLTVL.

This CDR3 is CASRLTGFSYNEQFF. CDR3 coding DNA: TGTGCCAGTAGACTAACCGGGTTCTCCTACAATGAGCAGTTCTTC. J is TRBJ2-1 and V is TRBV19; no firm D call. Trimming took off 6 bases at V and 0 bases at J, with 12 bases between the two ends. CDR3 length equals 15 residues. In germline, CDR1 is LNHDA, CDR2 SQIVND (reference sequence).

Only one count was recorded for this clone. The V gene is TRBV6-1, the J gene TRBJ2-7; D ambiguous. Deletions cut 3 bases from V and 1 base from J, with 13 bases between. Looked up from germline, CDR1 is MNHNS and CDR2 is SASEGT. There are 15 residues in the CDR3. The CDR3 DNA sequence: TGTGCCAGCAGTGAGACGGAGATCCCTTCCTACGAGCAGTACTTC. Protein sequence: CASSETEIPSYEQYF.

To note about this clone: The same CDR3 arises from other DNA sequences in this sample as well. V gene TRBV5-6 combines with J gene TRBJ1-2; a weak D match, TRBD1 (6 bases). The V end was cut by 0 bases, the J end by 3 bases, with 6 bases between. This CDR3 has 13 residues. Germline CDR1 SGHDT, CDR2 YYEEEE. CDR3 amino acids: CASSLDRDYGYTF. As DNA, the CDR3 is TGTGCCAGCAGCTTGGACAGGGACTATGGCTACACCTTC.

Only a few counts were recorded for this clone. The gene calls are TRBV13 and TRBJ2-7; no definite D call. Trimming took 5 bases from V and 4 from J, leaving 15 bases between them. Germline values: CDR1 PRHDT, CDR2 FYEKMQ (reference sequence). The CDR3 totals 14 residues. The DNA for the CDR3 is TGTGCCAGCAGCCCCCGAATACCTGGGTACGAGCAGTACTTC. Amino acid sequence: CASSPRIPGYEQYF.

This clone was seen only a few times. The rearrangement uses TRBV5-1 and TRBJ2-3, with D possibly matching TRBD2 (7 bases). The CDR3 loop spans 16 amino acids. V dropped 4 bases and J dropped 3 bases, with 18 bases sitting between them. The V gene's germline CDR1 is SGHRS and CDR2 YFSETQ. The CDR3 DNA reads TGCGCCAGCAGCCCGGGGGCGGGAGCGGGAACAGATACGCAGTATTTT. Its protein is CASSPGAGAGTDTQYF.

V is TRBV5-1 and J is TRBJ1-2, with D possibly matching TRBD1 (5 bases). Germline V gene data show CDR1 as SGHRS and CDR2 as YFSETQ. The CDR3 loop spans 15 amino acids. Trimming removed 0 bases at V and 5 bases at J, with 14 bases between. The CDR3 protein is CASSLAEGLRYGYTF. As DNA, the CDR3 is TGCGCCAGCAGCTTGGCCGAGGGGCTGAGGTATGGCTACACCTTC.

The chain links TRBV28 to TRBJ2-1; D is possibly TRBD2 (5 bases). Per germline, CDR1 MDHEN and CDR2 SYDVKM. V lost 3 bases and J lost 0, with 9 bases in between. The CDR3 loop spans 15 amino acids. CDR3 sequence: CASSFGLTSYNEQFF. In DNA form, the CDR3 reads TGTGCCAGCAGTTTTGGACTCACCTCCTACAATGAGCAGTTCTTC.